This entry lists 22 T cell receptor beta chains sequenced from one sample in a study of Ad26.COV2.S vaccination and SARS-CoV-2 variants (dated by TCRdb to about 2021). Libraries were made using the immunoSEQ multiplex PCR assay. In its TCRdb copy, this immuneACCESS table keeps in-frame sequences only and misses some clones. Where compared with another copy, unresolved V genes explain less than half of these, and the others have no known cause. The sample table holds fewer than 500,000 clones, of which 80% to 95% were seen once. The ten biggest clones cover 12% of the sample. The treatment or condition label corresponds to: roughly 19 received Ad26.COV2.S at low or high dose, single or two shots; about five received placebo; per-sample allocation not given. For vaccine and placebo recipients, the sequenced repertoires came from samples collected on day 63 after the first injection. The sample in question was peripheral blood, obtained in a trial of Ad26.COV2.S vaccine versus placebo. Receptor source: a person between 18 and 65 years old who received the Ad26.COV2.S COVID-19 vaccine or a placebo.

The CDR3 DNA reads as TGTGCCTGGAGTGGTCAGGCCAGGGCTGAAGCTTTCTTT. Its protein product is CAWSGQARAEAFF. V gene TRBV30 combines with J gene TRBJ1-1, with D tentatively TRBD1 (5 bases). V was pared by 1 base and J by 6 bases, with 12 bases between. This CDR3 is built from 13 residues. Germline V lookup: CDR1 GTSNPN, CDR2 SVGIG (reference sequence). The whole variable domain, remainder taken from reference TRBV30 and TRBJ1-1, is SQTIHQWPATLVQPVGSPLSLECTVEGTSNPNLYWYRQAAGRGLQLLFYSVGIGQISSEVPQNLSASRPQDRQFILSSKKLLLSDSGFYLCAWSGQARAEAFFGQGTRLTVV.

The chain is built from TRBV27 and TRBJ1-6, with 10 nucleotides matching TRBD1. The germline gives CDR1 MNHEY, CDR2 SMNVEV (reference sequence). This CDR3 contains 15 residues. The J segment lost 9 bases and the V segment lost 1 base, leaving 3 bases of the junction unmatched. CDR3 sequence: CASSLLGTGVSPLHF. The CDR3 DNA is TGTGCCAGCAGTTTATTGGGGACAGGGGTTTCACCCCTCCACTTT.

This rearrangement joins TRBV18 to TRBJ1-1; 8 bases align to TRBD1. Losses at the gene ends were 1 base for V and 8 bases for J; bases not matched to a gene: 6. This CDR3 region has 14 residues. The germline gives CDR1 KGHSH, CDR2 LQKENI. Here the CDR3 DNA reads TGTGCCAGCTCACCACTGACAGGGGCCGGGGAAGCTTTCTTT. Protein sequence: CASSPLTGAGEAFF.

This clone was seen once. The chain uses TRBV7-9 and TRBJ1-3; D is unclear. The CDR3 is 19 amino acids. The ends were cut back, 1 base at V and 0 bases at J, with 19 bases in the middle. Germline V gene data show CDR1 as SEHNR and CDR2 as FQNEAQ (reference sequence). The CDR3 DNA reads as TGTGCCAGCAGCTTAGGCCAGGCGACCATCTCCAGCTCTGGAAACACCATATATTTT. This sequence encodes CASSLGQATISSSGNTIYF. Using reference TRBV7-9 and TRBJ1-3 for the parts outside the CDR3, the full variable domain is DTGVSQNPRHKITKRGQNVTFRCDPISEHNRLYWYRQTLGQGPEFLTYFQNEAQLEKSRLLSDRFSAERPKGSFSTLEIQRTEQGDSAMYLCASSLGQATISSSGNTIYFGEGSWLTVV.

The chain combines TRBV12-3 or TRBV12-4 with TRBJ2-1; D not resolved. V was trimmed by 5 bases and J by 2 bases, leaving 4 bases between them. The CDR3 contains 12 residues. The DNA for the CDR3 is TGTGCCAGCAGTCCCCCCTACAATGAGCAGTTCTTC. Translation gives CASSPPYNEQFF.

V gene TRBV7-2 combines with J gene TRBJ2-7, with D unresolved. The CDR3 sequence is 13 residues long. Germline-derived CDR1 and CDR2 are SGHTA and FQGNSA. Trimming pared 1 base from V and 6 bases from J, leaving 10 bases between. The CDR3 sequence: CASSLDFTGEQYF. In DNA, the CDR3 is TGTGCCAGCAGCTTAGATTTTACGGGCGAGCAGTACTTC. Complete variable domain (other parts from reference TRBV7-2 and TRBJ2-7): GAGVSQSPSNKVTEKGKDVELRCDPISGHTALYWYRQSLGQGLEFLIYFQGNSAPDKSGLPSDRFSAERTGGSVSTLTIQRTQQEDSAVYLCASSLDFTGEQYFGPGTRLTVT.

J is TRBJ1-5 and V is TRBV7-6; D perhaps matches TRBD1 (5 bases). This CDR3 contains 14 residues. The V gene's germline CDR1 is SGHVS and CDR2 FNYEAQ. The V end lost 1 base, the J end lost 1 base, and 5 bases lay between the germline ends. DNA of the CDR3: TGTGCCAGCAGCTTAGGACAGAGCAATCAGCCCCAGCATTTT. It codes for CASSLGQSNQPQHF.

V and J are TRBV11-2 and TRBJ2-1; the D gene is possibly TRBD1 (5 bases). The CDR3 runs 17 residues. Germline V CDR1 and CDR2: SGHAT, FQNNGV. The V gene lost 5 bases and the J gene lost 5 bases, with 22 bases spanning the gap. CDR3 in amino acids: CASSDRGRAVFHNEQFF. In DNA, the CDR3 is TGTGCCAGCAGCGATAGGGGTCGCGCGGTATTTCACAATGAGCAGTTCTTC.

A few counts support this clone. The chain recombines TRBV11-3 with TRBJ1-5; D call uncertain. CDR3 size: 14 residues. CDR1 and CDR2 (germline): SGHNT, YENEEA. V shed 8 bases and J shed 2 bases, with 13 bases lying between them. CDR3 in amino acids: CASFPLEGNQPQHF. The CDR3 DNA is TGTGCCAGCTTCCCGTTAGAGGGCAATCAGCCCCAGCATTTT.

The rearrangement joins TRBV27 to TRBJ1-4; perhaps TRBD1 as D (5 bases). Trimming took 4 bases from V and 6 from J, leaving 18 bases between them. This CDR3 spans 16 amino acids. Germline CDR1 and CDR2: MNHEY and SMNVEV (reference sequence). Here the CDR3 reads CASSSYLTLGDEKLFF. The CDR3 DNA sequence: TGTGCCAGCAGTTCCTACTTGACTCTGGGGGATGAAAAACTGTTTTTT.

The chain links TRBV9 to TRBJ1-6; D not certain. Germline V gene sequence: CDR1 SGDLS, CDR2 YYNGEE. Trimming stripped 0 bases from V and 10 bases from J, with 14 bases between. The CDR3 has 15 residues. The DNA for the CDR3 is TGTGCCAGCAGCGTAGATTTAGGGTTGAACTCACCCCTCCACTTT. Its protein is CASSVDLGLNSPLHF.

The V gene is TRBV9, the J gene TRBJ2-1; 8 bases align to TRBD2. The CDR3 consists of 17 residues. V shed 0 bases, J shed 5 bases, and the junction held 10 bases outside the gene matches. CDR1 SGDLS and CDR2 YYNGEE come from the germline V gene. The CDR3: CASSVGPGREVNNEQFF. The CDR3 DNA sequence: TGTGCCAGCAGCGTAGGACCGGGGCGGGAGGTAAACAATGAGCAGTTCTTC.

The chain recombines TRBV7-2 with TRBJ2-5, with 7 nucleotides matching TRBD1. From germline, CDR1 is SGHTA and CDR2 FQGNSA. The CDR3 loop spans 14 amino acids. The junction had 6 bases not matched to a gene; V was cut back by 5 bases and J by 3 bases. The CDR3 region is CASSPGQTKETQYF. For the CDR3, the DNA is TGTGCCAGCAGCCCGGGACAGACAAAAGAGACCCAGTACTTC.

The V gene is TRBV30, the J gene TRBJ2-7, with 10 bases lining up with TRBD2. This CDR3 has 15 amino acids. After removal of 2 bases from V and 3 bases from J, the junction contained 7 bases not matched to a gene. Germline-derived CDR1 and CDR2 are GTSNPN and SVGIG (reference sequence). In DNA, the CDR3 is TGTGCCTGGAGTCCCGGGACTAGCGCAAACTACGAGCAGTACTTC. Protein: CAWSPGTSANYEQYF. Full variable domain (missing parts from reference TRBV30 and TRBJ2-7): SQTIHQWPATLVQPVGSPLSLECTVEGTSNPNLYWYRQAAGRGLQLLFYSVGIGQISSEVPQNLSASRPQDRQFILSSKKLLLSDSGFYLCAWSPGTSANYEQYFGPGTRLTVT.

The chain links TRBV12-3 or TRBV12-4 to TRBJ2-5; D may be TRBD2 (6 bases). CDR3 length equals 13 residues. V lost 5 bases and J lost 5, with 12 bases in between. DNA of the CDR3: TGTGCCAGCAGTGGAGGGGCCCGGGAGACCCAGTACTTC. Its protein is CASSGGARETQYF.

J is TRBJ2-3 and V is TRBV11-2; a possible D gene is TRBD2 (6 bases). There are 17 residues in the CDR3. CDR1 and CDR2 (germline): SGHAT, FQNNGV. V lost 3 bases, J lost 4 bases, and 20 bases lay in between. In DNA form, the CDR3 reads TGTGCCAGCAGCTTCTCCCTTGGGAGGACACAGTCAGATACGCAGTATTTT. Translation gives CASSFSLGRTQSDTQYF.

The chain carries TRBV19 and TRBJ2-7; 7 bases are a match to TRBD2. This CDR3 is built from 17 residues. With V trimmed by 4 bases and J by 4 bases, 16 bases remained unmatched. Germline V gene sequence: CDR1 LNHDA, CDR2 SQIVND (reference sequence). The CDR3 DNA follows: TGTGCCAGTAGTAACGGACTAGTGACTTCATCGTTTTACGAGCAGTACTTC. Translated, it gives CASSNGLVTSSFYEQYF. The variable domain in full, completed from reference TRBV19 and TRBJ2-7, reads DGGITQSPKYLFRKEGQNVTLSCEQNLNHDAMYWYRQDPGQGLRLIYYSQIVNDFQKGDIAEGYSVSREKKESFPLTVTSAQKNPTAFYLCASSNGLVTSSFYEQYFGPGTRLTVT.

This clone was counted between two and nine times. The sample contains more than one DNA sequence encoding this CDR3. V gene TRBV4-3 combines with J gene TRBJ1-6, with D perhaps matching TRBD1 (5 bases). Trimming left V 4 bases short and J 7 bases short, with 8 bases between. There are 13 residues in the CDR3. Per germline, CDR1 LGHNA and CDR2 YSLEER. As DNA, the CDR3 is TGCGCCAGCAGCCGGAACAGGAATTCACCCCTCCACTTT. This gives the protein CASSRNRNSPLHF.

V is TRBV5-1 and J is TRBJ1-2; D is perhaps TRBD1 (5 bases). V was clipped by 4 bases and J by 4 bases, with 14 bases between them. Germline CDR1 reads SGHRS; CDR2 reads YFSETQ. CDR3 length: 14 residues. CDR3 DNA: TGCGCCAGCAGCCAACCGACAGCTACCTATGGCTACACCTTC. Residues: CASSQPTATYGYTF.

This chain links TRBV4-1 with TRBJ2-7, with 7 bases that match TRBD2. The J segment lost 6 bases and the V segment lost 1 base, leaving 15 bases of the junction unmatched. Germline V gene sequence: CDR1 MGHRA, CDR2 YSYEKL. The CDR3 has 17 amino acids. The CDR3 region has the DNA TGCGCCAGCAGCCAAGTTGATATCCTAGCGGTGGGGTCCGAGCAGTACTTC. Translated, it gives CASSQVDILAVGSEQYF.

CDR3 amino acids: CASGLGLAGGSGELFF. Written as DNA, the CDR3 is TGTGCTAGTGGTTTGGGACTAGCGGGAGGGTCCGGGGAGCTGTTTTTT. This rearrangement joins TRBV12-5 to TRBJ2-2; TRBD2 agrees at 14 bases. The CDR3 extends over 16 amino acids. In germline, CDR1 is LGHNT, CDR2 FRNRAP. Trimming removed 1 base from V and 6 bases from J; junction bases left unmatched: 1.

There are a few counts of this clone. The chain carries TRBV28 and TRBJ1-1; possible D gene TRBD1, 6 bases. Looked up from germline, CDR1 is MDHEN and CDR2 is SYDVKM. The CDR3 spans 12 residues. Trimming pared 7 bases from V and 10 bases from J, leaving 16 bases between. CDR3 region: CASTLTGGAAFF. The CDR3 DNA sequence: TGTGCCAGCACCCTCACCGGGGGGGCAGCTTTCTTT.